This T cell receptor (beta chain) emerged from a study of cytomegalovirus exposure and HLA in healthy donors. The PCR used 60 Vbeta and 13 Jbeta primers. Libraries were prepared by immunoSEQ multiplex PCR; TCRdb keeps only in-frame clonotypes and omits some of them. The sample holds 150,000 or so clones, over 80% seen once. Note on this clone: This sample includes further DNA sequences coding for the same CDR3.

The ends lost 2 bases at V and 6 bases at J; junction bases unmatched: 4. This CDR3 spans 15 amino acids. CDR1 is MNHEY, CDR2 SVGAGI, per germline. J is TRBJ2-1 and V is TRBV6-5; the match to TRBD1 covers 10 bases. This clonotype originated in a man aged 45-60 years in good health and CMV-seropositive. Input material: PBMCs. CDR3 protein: CASSYRDRGINEQFF. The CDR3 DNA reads TGTGCCAGCAGTTACCGGGACAGGGGAATCAATGAGCAGTTCTTC.